This TCR beta chain derives from a study of early T cells in non-severe SARS-CoV-2 infection. Overall study: Investigators sequenced bulk RNA drawn from unsorted whole blood, and chains remained unpaired.

Study observations and caveats: VDJdb matching skewed toward anti-spike CD8 responses, missing private and CD4 specificities.

As concerns this clonotype: The antigen is unknown.

Unique molecular identifiers tagged individual cDNA molecules. TCRdb recomputed calls from the 5' RACE reads with MiXCR, one row per CDR3 protein. The sample lists approximately 89,000 distinct CDR3 sequences; more than 13% were seen once. This TCR derives from an adult who was a healthcare worker with PCR-confirmed SARS-CoV-2 infection or an uninfected control (not recorded which). Sequenced sample: whole blood.

In DNA, the CDR3 is TGTGCCAGCAGCGTAGAAAGAACGGGGGGAACCGGGGAGCTGTTTTTT. Translated, it gives CASSVERTGGTGELFF. This sequence joins TRBV9 and TRBJ2-2; 7 positions agree with TRBD2. Germline V gene data show CDR1 as SGDLS and CDR2 as YYNGEE. CDR3 size: 16 residues. V dropped 0 bases and J dropped 5; count of bases not matched to a gene: 7. Drawing the rest from reference TRBV9 and TRBJ2-2, the complete variable domain is DSGVTQTPKHLITATGQRVTLRCSPRSGDLSVYWYQQSLDQGLQFLIQYYNGEERAKGNILERFSAQQFPDLHSELNLSSLELGDSALYFCASSVERTGGTGELFFGEGSRLTVL.